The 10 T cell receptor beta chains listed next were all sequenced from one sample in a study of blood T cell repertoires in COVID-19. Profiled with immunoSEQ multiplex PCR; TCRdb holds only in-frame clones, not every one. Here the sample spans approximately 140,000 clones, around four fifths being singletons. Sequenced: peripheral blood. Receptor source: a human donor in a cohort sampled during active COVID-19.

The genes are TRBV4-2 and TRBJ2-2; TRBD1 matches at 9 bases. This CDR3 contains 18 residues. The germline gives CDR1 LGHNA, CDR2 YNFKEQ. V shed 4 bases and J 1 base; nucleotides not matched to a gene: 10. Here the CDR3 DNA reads TGTGCCAGCAGCCCCGGGACAGGGTGGTCGGGGAACACCGGGGAGCTGTTTTTT. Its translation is CASSPGTGWSGNTGELFF.

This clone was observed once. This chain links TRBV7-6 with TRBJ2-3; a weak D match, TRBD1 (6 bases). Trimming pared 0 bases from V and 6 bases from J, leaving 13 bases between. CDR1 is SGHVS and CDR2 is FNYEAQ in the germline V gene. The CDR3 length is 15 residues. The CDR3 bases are TGTGCCAGCAGCTTAGCTTCCACAGGGTTTGATACGCAGTATTTT. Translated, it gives CASSLASTGFDTQYF.

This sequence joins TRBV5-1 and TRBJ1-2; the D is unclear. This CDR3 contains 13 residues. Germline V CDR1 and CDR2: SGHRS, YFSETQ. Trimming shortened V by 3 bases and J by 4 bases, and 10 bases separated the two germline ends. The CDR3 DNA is TGCGCCAGCAGCTCCAACACCATCTATGGCTACACCTTC. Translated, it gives CASSSNTIYGYTF.

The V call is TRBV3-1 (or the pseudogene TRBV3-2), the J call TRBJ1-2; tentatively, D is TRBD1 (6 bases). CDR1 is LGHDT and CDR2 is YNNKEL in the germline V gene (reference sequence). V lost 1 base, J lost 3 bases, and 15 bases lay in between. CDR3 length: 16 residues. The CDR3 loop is CASSQGRGGAYYGYTF. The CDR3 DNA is TGTGCCAGCAGCCAAGGAAGGGGGGGGGCCTACTATGGCTACACCTTC.

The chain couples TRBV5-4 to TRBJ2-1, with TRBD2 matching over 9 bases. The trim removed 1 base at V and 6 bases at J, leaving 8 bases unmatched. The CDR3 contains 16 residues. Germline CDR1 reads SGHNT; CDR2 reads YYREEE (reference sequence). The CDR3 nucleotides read TGTGCCAGCAGCTTGCAGGCGGGGGGGCCTCCCAATGAGCAGTTCTTC. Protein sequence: CASSLQAGGPPNEQFF.

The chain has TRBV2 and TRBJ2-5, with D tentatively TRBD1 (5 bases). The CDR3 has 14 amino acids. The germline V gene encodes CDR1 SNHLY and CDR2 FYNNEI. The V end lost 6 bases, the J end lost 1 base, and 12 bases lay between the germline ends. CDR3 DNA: TGTGCCAGCAGGATAAGGGGCCTCCAAGAGACCCAGTACTTC. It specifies CASRIRGLQETQYF. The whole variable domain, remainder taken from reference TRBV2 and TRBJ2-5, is EPEVTQTPSHQVTQMGQEVILRCVPISNHLYFYWYRQILGQKVEFLVSFYNNEISEKSEIFDDQFSVERPDGSNFTLKIRSTKLEDSAMYFCASRIRGLQETQYFGPGTRLLVL.

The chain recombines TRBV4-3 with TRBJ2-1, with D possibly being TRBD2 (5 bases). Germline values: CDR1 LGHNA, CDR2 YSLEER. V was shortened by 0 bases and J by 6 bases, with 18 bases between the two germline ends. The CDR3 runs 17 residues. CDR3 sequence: CASSQDHGVLGGNEQFF. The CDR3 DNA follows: TGCGCCAGCAGCCAAGATCACGGGGTTCTAGGCGGCAATGAGCAGTTCTTC.

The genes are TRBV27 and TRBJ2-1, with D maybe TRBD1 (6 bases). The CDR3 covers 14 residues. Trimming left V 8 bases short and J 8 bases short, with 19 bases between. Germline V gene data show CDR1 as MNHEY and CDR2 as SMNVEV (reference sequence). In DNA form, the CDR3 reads TGTGCCAGCTCAGGACAGCCGTTAAAGTATGAGCAGTTCTTC. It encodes CASSGQPLKYEQFF.

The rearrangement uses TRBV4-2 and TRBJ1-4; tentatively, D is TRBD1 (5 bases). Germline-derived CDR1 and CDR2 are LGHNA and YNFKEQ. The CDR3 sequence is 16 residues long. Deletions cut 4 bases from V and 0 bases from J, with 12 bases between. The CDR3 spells CASSLRQSATNEKLFF. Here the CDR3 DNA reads TGTGCCAGCAGCCTACGACAGTCTGCAACTAATGAAAAACTGTTTTTT.

The CDR3 DNA is TGTGCCAGCAGGGAGGACGTAGGTCCGCAGGAAAAACTGTTTTTT. This translates into CASREDVGPQEKLFF. The chain joins TRBV7-9 to TRBJ1-4; D gene uncertain. The CDR3 consists of 15 residues. The V gene lost 6 bases and the J gene lost 8 bases, with 19 bases spanning the gap. Germline V gene lookup returns CDR1 SEHNR and CDR2 FQNEAQ (reference sequence).